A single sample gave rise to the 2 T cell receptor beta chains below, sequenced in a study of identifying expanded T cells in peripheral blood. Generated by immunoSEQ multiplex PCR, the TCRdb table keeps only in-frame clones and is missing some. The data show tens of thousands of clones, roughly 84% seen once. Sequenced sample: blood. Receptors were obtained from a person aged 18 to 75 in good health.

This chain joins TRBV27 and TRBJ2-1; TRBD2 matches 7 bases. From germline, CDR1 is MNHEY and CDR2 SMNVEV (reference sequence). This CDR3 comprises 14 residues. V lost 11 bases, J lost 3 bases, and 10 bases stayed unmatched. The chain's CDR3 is CASHGGLLYNEQFF. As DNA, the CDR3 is TGTGCCTCCCACGGGGGACTACTCTACAATGAGCAGTTCTTC.

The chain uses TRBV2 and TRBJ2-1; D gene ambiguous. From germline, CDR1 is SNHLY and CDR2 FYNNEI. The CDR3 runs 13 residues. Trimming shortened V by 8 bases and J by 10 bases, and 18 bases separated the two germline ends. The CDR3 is CASGSDLGWEQFF. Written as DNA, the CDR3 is TGTGCCAGCGGGTCCGATCTAGGGTGGGAGCAGTTCTTC.